Below, 20 T cell receptor beta chains from the same sample are listed, as sequenced in a study of low-dose radiotherapy and immunotherapy resistance in tumors. TRAV- and TRBV-specific primers, spanning alpha and beta chains, primed first-strand cDNA. Over roughly 20 PCR cycles, TCRs were amplified from a constant-region primer and V-primer adapter. TCRdb used MiXCR to reprocess the reads, holding one entry per CDR3 protein. This sample has tens of thousands of distinct CDR3 sequences, with 25% to 40% found just once. The sample's time point: before trial treatment. This specimen was PBMCs, taken before treatment. The receptors stem from a male donor with gallbladder cancer.

This clonotype is medium-sized within its sample. This chain joins TRBV29-1 and TRBJ2-7; tentative D call: TRBD2 (6 bases). This CDR3 comprises 13 residues. The V gene's germline CDR1 is SQVTM and CDR2 ANQGSEA. The V end was cut by 7 bases, the J end by 7 bases, with 20 bases between. The DNA of the CDR3 is TGCAGCGCTAAAGACGCGATCGGAGGGGAGCAGTACTTC. Translated: CSAKDAIGGEQYF.

This clonotype was detected only a few times. The J gene is TRBJ2-7, the V gene TRBV5-8; unclear D gene. The CDR3 length is 13 residues. The germline gives CDR1 SGHTS, CDR2 YDEGEE. Trimming removed 2 bases at V and 1 base at J, with 7 bases between. CDR3 loop: CASSFVQSYEQYF. CDR3 nucleotides: TGTGCCAGCAGCTTTGTCCAATCCTACGAGCAGTACTTC.

This chain links TRBV5-1 with TRBJ2-7; D ambiguous. The CDR3 spans 14 residues. Germline CDR1 is SGHRS and CDR2 is YFSETQ. Trimming stripped 0 bases from V and 2 bases from J, with 9 bases between. The CDR3 DNA reads as TGCGCCAGCAGCTTGGACAGACCTGCCTACGAGCAGTACTTC. Protein: CASSLDRPAYEQYF. Full variable domain (missing parts from reference TRBV5-1 and TRBJ2-7): KAGVTQTPRYLIKTRGQQVTLSCSPISGHRSVSWYQQTPGQGLQFLFEYFSETQRNKGNFPGRFSGRQFSNSRSEMNVSTLELGDSALYLCASSLDRPAYEQYFGPGTRLTVT.

This clonotype was observed at least ten times. The chain has TRBV7-9 and TRBJ2-5, with TRBD1 matching over 7 bases. Germline CDR1 SEHNR, CDR2 FQNEAQ (reference sequence). V was pared by 4 bases and J by 7 bases, with 9 bases of the junction left unmatched. CDR3 length equals 14 residues. The CDR3 loop reads CASSSRQGLGTQYF. CDR3 DNA: TGTGCCAGCAGCTCCCGACAGGGATTAGGGACCCAGTACTTC.

This clonotype showed up many times. The chain uses TRBV10-2 and TRBJ1-2; 8 bases line up with TRBD1. The CDR3 has 13 residues. Germline V gene sequence: CDR1 WSHSY, CDR2 SAAADI. V shed 7 bases and J 3 bases; nucleotides not matched to a gene: 4. CDR3 loop: CASTDRGYYGYTF. The DNA of the CDR3 is TGCGCCAGCACAGACAGGGGATACTATGGCTACACCTTC.

The chain joins TRBV28 to TRBJ2-3; 11 bases line up with TRBD2. CDR3 length equals 15 residues. Germline-derived CDR1 and CDR2 are MDHEN and SYDVKM. Trimming cost V 5 bases and J 2 bases; bases outside gene matches: 3. The CDR3, as DNA: TGTGCCAGCAGTCTGGGACTAGCGGTCACAGATACGCAGTATTTT. Its protein product is CASSLGLAVTDTQYF.

The chain links TRBV25-1 to TRBJ1-5, with D possibly TRBD1 on 5 matching bases. The CDR3 is made up of 19 amino acids. Germline CDR1 is MGHDK and CDR2 is SYGVNS. Trimming pared 2 bases from V and 0 bases from J, leaving 20 bases between. The CDR3 nucleotides are TGTGCCAGCAGTGAACCGAGGCGGGGGGGTGGGCTTAGCAATCAGCCCCAGCATTTT. Amino acid sequence: CASSEPRRGGGLSNQPQHF.

Regarding this clonotype: One end of the junction fails to match germline, which may point to a read error. The chain recombines TRBV28 with TRBJ1-3; D call uncertain. Germline lookup yields CDR1 MDHEN and CDR2 SYDVKM. This CDR3 comprises 15 residues. The CDR3: CARSYRPLSGNTIYF. The CDR3 nucleotides are TGTGCCAGAAGTTACAGACCGCTTTCTGGAAACACCATATATTTT.

This clonotype was counted a single time. The likely explanation is a read error, given a far larger clone one base away. The CDR3 region has the DNA TGCGCCAGCAGCCTGTGGCCGGGCACCTACGAGCAGTTCTTC. Translation gives CASSLWPGTYEQFF. The chain combines TRBV4-1 with TRBJ2-1; D is uncertain. This CDR3 spans 14 amino acids. V was shortened by 4 bases and J by 10 bases, with 17 bases between the two germline ends. Germline V gene data show CDR1 as MGHRA and CDR2 as YSYEKL.

This clonotype occurred many times. V usage is TRBV5-4 and J usage is TRBJ2-2; 8 bases line up with TRBD1. Per germline, CDR1 SGHNT and CDR2 YYREEE (reference sequence). With V trimmed by 6 bases and J by 0 bases, 7 bases remained unmatched. CDR3 length equals 16 residues. The CDR3 region has the DNA TGTGCCAGCACCCGACAGGGGCCGTCGAACACCGGGGAGCTGTTTTTT. Protein: CASTRQGPSNTGELFF.

The chain joins TRBV15 to TRBJ2-1; 9 nucleotides line up with TRBD1. The CDR3 is 15 residues long. V dropped 3 bases and J dropped 7; count of bases not matched to a gene: 7. CDR1 and CDR2 (germline): LNHNV, YYDKDF (reference sequence). The CDR3, as DNA: TGTGCCACCAGCAGCGTCGGGACAGGGTTTAATGAGCAGTTCTTC. Its translation is CATSSVGTGFNEQFF.

This clonotype came up many times. The chain uses TRBV28 and TRBJ1-1; D remains ambiguous. The CDR3 is 13 amino acids. V was trimmed by 3 bases and J by 1 base, leaving 6 bases between them. CDR1 MDHEN and CDR2 SYDVKM come from the germline V gene. CDR3 nucleotide sequence: TGTGCCAGCAGTTTTGTGGAGAACACTGAAGCTTTCTTT. This sequence encodes CASSFVENTEAFF.

This clonotype has ten or more counts. The chain recombines TRBV28 with TRBJ2-2, with 7 bases fitting TRBD1. Trimming cost V 4 bases and J 6 bases; bases outside gene matches: 8. This CDR3 is built from 15 residues. CDR1 and CDR2 (germline): MDHEN, SYDVKM. The CDR3 DNA sequence: TGTGCCAGCAGTTCGGGACAGCCGTCCTCCGGGGAGCTGTTTTTT. Translation: CASSSGQPSSGELFF. The entire variable domain, with the rest obtained from reference TRBV28 and TRBJ2-2, is as follows: DVKVTQSSRYLVKRTGEKVFLECVQDMDHENMFWYRQDPGLGLRLIYFSYDVKMKEKGDIPEGYSVSREKKERFSLILESASTNQTSMYLCASSSGQPSSGELFFGEGSRLTVL.

This clonotype was seen at least ten times. The J gene is TRBJ2-6, the V gene TRBV5-8, with a possible D match to TRBD1 (6 bases). Germline V gene sequence: CDR1 SGHTS, CDR2 YDEGEE. Trimming cost V 0 bases and J 1 base, with 20 bases left between them. There are 20 residues in the CDR3. The CDR3 DNA reads TGTGCCAGCAGCTTGGGGGGGCCTGGACACTGGATGTCTGGGGCCAACGTCCTGACTTTC. Encoded protein: CASSLGGPGHWMSGANVLTF.

With respect to this clonotype: This is likely an artifact of a read error, given a far larger clone one base away. The CDR3 protein is CASRTSGGQGNEQYF. As DNA, the CDR3 is TGTGCCAGCAGGACATCGGGGGGTCAAGGGAATGAGCAGTACTTC. The V gene is TRBV12-3 or TRBV12-4, the J gene TRBJ2-4; 7 bases line up with TRBD2. After removal of 6 bases from V and 13 bases from J, the junction contained 18 bases not matched to a gene. This CDR3 comprises 15 residues.

Ten or more counts support this clonotype. The V and J genes are TRBV20-1 and TRBJ2-3, with 12 bases that match TRBD2. The junction had 5 bases not matched to a gene; V was cut back by 6 bases and J by 1 base. The length of the CDR3 is 15 residues. CDR1 and CDR2 (germline): DFQATT, SNEGSKA (reference sequence). The CDR3 spells CSASTSGSGTDTQYF. The CDR3 DNA reads TGCAGTGCGTCGACTAGCGGGAGTGGCACAGATACGCAGTATTTT.

This clonotype was seen a handful of times. No DNA is shown, since the ends of the CDR3 on it are uncertain; the CDR3 is the one TCRdb lists. The V call is TRBV6-1, the J call TRBJ1-4. The CDR3 length equals 13 residues, ends included. In germline, CDR1 is MNHNS, CDR2 SASEGT. The CDR3 region is CASSSSGEKLFFF.

This clonotype occurred many times. The genes are TRBV19 and TRBJ1-2; D is undetermined. The CDR3 totals 12 residues. Germline CDR1 reads LNHDA; CDR2 reads SQIVND (reference sequence). V was cut by 6 bases and J by 4 bases, with 9 bases left in between. The CDR3 coding sequence is TGTGCCAGTAGCTTCGGAGGCTATGGCTACACCTTC. Translation: CASSFGGYGYTF.

This clonotype was picked up many times. J is TRBJ1-6 and V is TRBV5-5, with a tentative D call TRBD1 (6 bases). This CDR3 comprises 13 residues. V was pared by 6 bases and J by 7 bases, with 11 bases between. The germline CDR1 and CDR2 sequences are SGHKS and YYEKEE (reference sequence). CDR3 sequence (DNA): TGTGCCAGCACCATAACAGGGAATTCACCCCTCCACTTT. This gives the protein CASTITGNSPLHF.

This clonotype was observed a handful of times. V is TRBV7-9 and J is TRBJ1-4; 7 nucleotides match TRBD1. Germline CDR1 reads SEHNR; CDR2 reads FQNEAQ (reference sequence). The CDR3 is 15 residues long. The ends lost 5 bases at V and 3 bases at J; junction bases unmatched: 6. CDR3 bases: TGTGCCAGCAGCACGACCGGGACAGCTAATGAAAAACTGTTTTTT. Translated, it gives CASSTTGTANEKLFF.